This T cell receptor (beta chain) was captured in a study of blood T cell repertoires in COVID-19. Overall study: Donors in the United States, Italy and Spain gave samples during acute or convalescent COVID-19.

Germline assignment: CDR1 LGHNA and CDR2 YNFKEQ. The CDR3 is 18 amino acids. The V and J ends lost 5 bases and 0 bases, in that order; junction bases with no gene match: 7. Libraries were prepared by immunoSEQ multiplex PCR; TCRdb keeps only in-frame clonotypes and omits some of them. The sample lists approximately 240,000 clones, approximately 80% occurring once. This TCR came from a woman between 40 and 55 years old with active or convalescent COVID-19. Material for sequencing was peripheral blood. V and J are TRBV4-2 and TRBJ2-3; 14 positions agree with TRBD2. DNA for the CDR3: TGTGCCAGCAGCTACGGGACTAGCGGGGGCTCTAGCACAGATACGCAGTATTTT. Protein product: CASSYGTSGGSSTDTQYF.